Listed below are T cell receptor beta chains from one sample, sequenced in a study of control samples from healthy donors and cancer patients. Clones were sequenced by immunoSEQ multiplex PCR, and TCRdb holds only the in-frame ones, with some missing. This sample has tens of thousands of clones, with roughly 93% found just once. Sequences were obtained from PBMCs. The receptors were gathered from a woman aged 45-65 years with head and neck cancer. CDR3s leave out the opening cysteine and the closing phenylalanine or tryptophan.

J | V | CDR3
TRBJ1-1 | TRBV7-2 | ASSLVYRVNTEAF
TRBJ2-2 | TRBV28 | ASSSWTSDDTGELF
TRBJ1-1 | TRBV2 | ARDKMNTEAF
TRBJ2-3 | TRBV7-6 | ASSLGARGTDTQY
TRBJ1-2 | TRBV27 | ASSLSRGTNYGYT
TRBJ2-2 | TRBV5-1 | ASSLEDRAGGELF
TRBJ2-6 | TRBV19 | ASSIRKTNSGANVLT
TRBJ2-1 | TRBV30 | AWSIGVNRMEEQF
TRBJ1-5 | TRBV5-5 | ASSPGEYQPQH
TRBJ2-7 | TRBV11-2 | ASSYPGQGTYEQY
TRBJ2-7 | TRBV2 | ASSEGVWRDEQY
TRBJ2-1 | TRBV11-2 | ASSRNRDRSNEQF
TRBJ1-1 | TRBV18 | ASSLDRGRAEAF
TRBJ1-2 | TRBV5-1 | ASSLDGQNFYGYT
TRBJ1-5 | TRBV6-4 | ASSEHSNQPQH
TRBJ1-2 | TRBV7-2 | ASSLEEYYGYT
TRBJ2-2 | TRBV11-3 | ASSLAGANTGELF
TRBJ2-7 | TRBV13 | AGSLGAYEQY
TRBJ2-5 | TRBV30 | AWSVLRGPGETQY
TRBJ2-3 | TRBV28 | ASSYPGSTDTQY
TRBJ2-2 | TRBV7-8 | ASSLTIEAGLAGGRGTGELF
TRBJ2-4 | TRBV6-1 | ASSEQGTGAVQY